The rows below give T cell receptor beta chains drawn from one sample of a study of neurological immune-mediated disorders. TCRdb ran MiXCR on the 5' RACE reads and lists one entry per CDR3 protein. The sample carries about 55,000 distinct CDR3 sequences, 3% to 4.5% recorded once. What was sequenced was CD4+ T cells from blood. These receptors all come from a woman aged 40 to 50 with multiple sclerosis. The CDR3 runs from the conserved cysteine through the conserved F or W. D genes are given only for firm matches. The size of a clone is reported for some rows only, either as once, few or many, or as a class for expanded clones.

v_gene: TRBV2
abundance: many
d_gene: .
j_gene: TRBJ1-2
CDR3aa: CASRKADYGYTF
CDR3nt: TGTGCCAGCAGGAAAGCCGACTATGGCTACACCTTC

v_gene: TRBV3-1
abundance: many
d_gene: .
j_gene: TRBJ2-7
CDR3aa: CASSQDVGLIGTDEQYF
CDR3nt: TGTGCCAGCAGCCAAGATGTGGGACTGATCGGCACCGACGAGCAGTACTTC

v_gene: TRBV7-9
abundance: many
d_gene: .
j_gene: TRBJ1-1
CDR3aa: CASSLAGVTAAFF
CDR3nt: TGTGCCAGCAGCTTAGCGGGCGTGACAGCAGCTTTCTTT

v_gene: TRBV7-7
abundance: .
d_gene: .
j_gene: TRBJ2-3
CDR3aa: CASSQDAGTDTQYF
CDR3nt: TGTGCCAGCAGCCAGGACGCCGGCACAGATACGCAGTATTTT

v_gene: TRBV7-2
abundance: many
d_gene: .
j_gene: TRBJ1-1
CDR3aa: CASSLEQGYTEAFF
CDR3nt: TGTGCCAGCAGCTTAGAGCAGGGATACACTGAAGCTTTCTTT

v_gene: TRBV6-6
abundance: few
d_gene: .
j_gene: TRBJ2-2
CDR3aa: CASSYPGTHTGELFF
CDR3nt: TGTGCCAGCAGTTACCCCGGGACTCACACCGGGGAGCTGTTTTTT

v_gene: TRBV7-2
abundance: many
d_gene: .
j_gene: TRBJ1-1
CDR3aa: CASSLAGRRMNTEAFF
CDR3nt: TGTGCCAGCAGCTTAGCGGGACGGAGGATGAACACTGAAGCTTTCTTT

v_gene: TRBV10-3
abundance: many
d_gene: .
j_gene: TRBJ2-7
CDR3aa: CAISESQVGYEQYF
CDR3nt: TGTGCCATCAGTGAAAGTCAGGTTGGTTACGAGCAGTACTTC

v_gene: TRBV6-5
abundance: many
d_gene: .
j_gene: TRBJ2-3
CDR3aa: CASSYSPSTDTQYF
CDR3nt: TGTGCCAGCAGTTACTCTCCGAGCACAGATACGCAGTATTTT

v_gene: TRBV29-1
abundance: many
d_gene: .
j_gene: TRBJ2-2
CDR3aa: CSVARTPANTGELFF
CDR3nt: TGCAGCGTGGCCCGGACACCCGCGAACACCGGGGAGCTGTTTTTT

v_gene: TRBV5-8
abundance: many
d_gene: .
j_gene: TRBJ2-3
CDR3aa: CASSLVPGGPTDTQYF
CDR3nt: TGTGCCAGCAGCTTGGTACCCGGGGGACCCACAGATACGCAGTATTTT

v_gene: TRBV29-1
abundance: many
d_gene: .
j_gene: TRBJ1-2
CDR3aa: CSTYSTDGDYTF
CDR3nt: TGCAGCACTTATTCCACCGATGGAGACTACACCTTC

v_gene: TRBV5-1
abundance: many
d_gene: TRBD2
j_gene: TRBJ2-3
CDR3aa: CASSLRLAATDTQYF
CDR3nt: TGCGCCAGCAGCTTGAGACTAGCGGCCACAGATACGCAGTATTTT

v_gene: TRBV7-9
abundance: many
d_gene: .
j_gene: TRBJ2-3
CDR3aa: CASSFLETDTQYF
CDR3nt: TGTGCCAGCAGCTTCCTAGAAACAGATACGCAGTATTTT

v_gene: TRBV5-1
abundance: many
d_gene: TRBD1
j_gene: TRBJ2-3
CDR3aa: CASFTGVAATDTQYF
CDR3nt: TGCGCCAGCTTTACAGGGGTCGCCGCCACAGATACGCAGTATTTT

v_gene: TRBV5-1
abundance: many
d_gene: .
j_gene: TRBJ1-4
CDR3aa: CASSWGTGSGEKLFF
CDR3nt: TGCGCCAGCAGCTGGGGGACGGGATCGGGTGAAAAACTGTTTTTT

v_gene: TRBV4-2
abundance: many
d_gene: TRBD2
j_gene: TRBJ2-7
CDR3aa: CASSQETSGTYEQYF
CDR3nt: TGTGCCAGCAGCCAAGAGACTAGCGGAACCTACGAGCAGTACTTC

v_gene: TRBV5-1
abundance: many
d_gene: .
j_gene: TRBJ2-3
CDR3aa: CASSLPAGAGDTQYF
CDR3nt: TGCGCCAGCAGCCTGCCGGCGGGGGCCGGGGATACGCAGTATTTT

v_gene: TRBV10-3
abundance: many
d_gene: TRBD1
j_gene: TRBJ2-5
CDR3aa: CAISDPGTAALAYQETQYF
CDR3nt: TGTGCCATCAGTGACCCGGGGACAGCTGCCCTGGCGTACCAAGAGACCCAGTACTTC

v_gene: TRBV5-1
abundance: many
d_gene: TRBD1
j_gene: TRBJ1-1
CDR3aa: CASSRTGGAGEAFF
CDR3nt: TGCGCCAGCAGCCGGACAGGGGGCGCGGGTGAAGCTTTCTTT

v_gene: TRBV5-1
abundance: many
d_gene: TRBD1
j_gene: TRBJ1-1
CDR3aa: CASSWGQGSTEAFF
CDR3nt: TGCGCCAGCAGCTGGGGACAGGGGAGCACTGAAGCTTTCTTT

v_gene: TRBV11-2
abundance: many
d_gene: .
j_gene: TRBJ2-1
CDR3aa: CASSLEWLVNEQFF
CDR3nt: TGTGCCAGCAGCTTAGAGTGGCTAGTGAATGAGCAGTTCTTC

v_gene: TRBV20-1
abundance: .
d_gene: .
j_gene: TRBJ2-1
CDR3aa: CSALRDSYNEQFF
CDR3nt: TGCAGTGCTTTACGGGACTCCTACAATGAGCAGTTCTTC

v_gene: TRBV12-5
abundance: few
d_gene: .
j_gene: TRBJ2-3
CDR3aa: CASGLARDSSRSDTQYF
CDR3nt: TGTGCTAGTGGTTTGGCCCGGGACTCAAGCAGATCAGATACGCAGTATTTT

v_gene: TRBV3-1
abundance: many
d_gene: .
j_gene: TRBJ1-6
CDR3aa: CASSQSRDTGLIDSPLHF
CDR3nt: TGTGCCAGCAGCCAAAGCCGGGACACAGGACTGATCGATTCACCCCTCCACTTT

v_gene: TRBV7-8
abundance: many
d_gene: TRBD2
j_gene: TRBJ2-7
CDR3aa: CASSYRAGAGGAYEQYF
CDR3nt: TGTGCCAGCAGTTATAGAGCGGGGGCCGGTGGAGCCTACGAGCAGTACTTC

v_gene: TRBV9
abundance: many
d_gene: TRBD2
j_gene: TRBJ2-3
CDR3aa: CASSVAPAAGGQYTQYF
CDR3nt: TGTGCCAGCAGCGTAGCTCCGGCAGCGGGGGGCCAGTATACGCAGTATTTT

v_gene: TRBV5-1
abundance: many
d_gene: .
j_gene: TRBJ2-7
CDR3aa: CASSLQRGANLEQYF
CDR3nt: TGCGCCAGCAGCCTCCAGAGAGGGGCGAACTTGGAGCAGTACTTC

v_gene: TRBV6-1
abundance: many
d_gene: .
j_gene: TRBJ1-2
CDR3aa: CASSEVGDYGYTF
CDR3nt: TGTGCCAGCAGTGAAGTAGGGGACTATGGCTACACCTTC

v_gene: TRBV19
abundance: few
d_gene: .
j_gene: TRBJ1-4
CDR3aa: CASSMDTVEKLFF
CDR3nt: TGTGCCAGTAGTATGGACACCGTTGAAAAACTGTTTTTT

v_gene: TRBV20-1
abundance: many
d_gene: .
j_gene: TRBJ2-1
CDR3aa: CSATQGNEQFF
CDR3nt: TGCAGTGCCACACAGGGAAATGAGCAGTTCTTC

v_gene: TRBV19
abundance: many
d_gene: .
j_gene: TRBJ1-1
CDR3aa: CATLPRGRVTEAFF
CDR3nt: TGTGCCACCCTCCCGCGGGGCAGAGTGACTGAAGCTTTCTTT

v_gene: TRBV5-1
abundance: many
d_gene: .
j_gene: TRBJ1-1
CDR3aa: CASSSSMGNTEAFF
CDR3nt: TGCGCCAGCAGCTCATCGATGGGGAACACTGAAGCTTTCTTT

v_gene: TRBV6-6
abundance: many
d_gene: TRBD1
j_gene: TRBJ1-5
CDR3aa: CASRRQGGQPQHF
CDR3nt: TGTGCCAGCAGAAGACAGGGTGGTCAGCCCCAGCATTTT

v_gene: TRBV5-1
abundance: many
d_gene: TRBD1
j_gene: TRBJ2-2
CDR3aa: CASSPGTGGFTGELFF
CDR3nt: TGCGCCAGCAGCCCCGGGACAGGGGGCTTCACCGGGGAGCTGTTTTTT

v_gene: TRBV11-1
abundance: many
d_gene: .
j_gene: TRBJ2-5
CDR3aa: CASSLESGQGETQYF
CDR3nt: TGTGCCAGCAGCTTAGAATCGGGACAAGGAGAGACCCAGTACTTC

v_gene: TRBV19
abundance: many
d_gene: .
j_gene: TRBJ2-7
CDR3aa: CASARSGNEQYF
CDR3nt: TGTGCCAGTGCCCGGTCGGGAAACGAGCAGTACTTC

v_gene: TRBV11-1
abundance: many
d_gene: .
j_gene: TRBJ1-3
CDR3aa: CASSAFGTSSGNTIYF
CDR3nt: TGTGCCAGCAGCGCGTTCGGGACGAGCTCTGGAAACACCATATATTTT

v_gene: TRBV29-1
abundance: many
d_gene: TRBD1
j_gene: TRBJ2-3
CDR3aa: CSVAQGASDTQYF
CDR3nt: TGCAGCGTTGCACAGGGGGCGTCAGATACGCAGTATTTT

v_gene: TRBV7-6
abundance: many
d_gene: .
j_gene: TRBJ2-6
CDR3aa: CASSLAAGANVLTF
CDR3nt: TGTGCCAGCAGCTTGGCAGCTGGGGCCAACGTCCTGACTTTC